The 29 T cell receptor beta chains presented below share a single source sample, sequenced in a study of identical twins. MiXCR, run by TCRdb on the 5' RACE reads, gives a single entry per CDR3 protein. Here the sample spans around 500,000 distinct CDR3 sequences, 14% being singletons. These sequences were also reported in another study, on yellow fever vaccine responses in identical twins.

The sequenced sample consisted of CD4+ T cells sorted from blood. These receptors came from a young woman in good health.

This clonotype showed up many times. The chain couples TRBV24-1 to TRBJ2-4, with 8 bases lining up with TRBD2. The CDR3 is 15 amino acids. V lost 4 bases and J lost 5; bases outside the gene matches: 6. Germline CDR1 reads KGHDR; CDR2 reads SFDVKD. CDR3 bases: TGTGCCACCAGTGAGATTAGCGGGGACCAAAACATTCAGTACTTC. Its protein product is CATSEISGDQNIQYF.

In this sample, this clonotype turned up a few times. V and J are TRBV29-1 and TRBJ2-4; no reliable D call. The CDR3 extends over 16 amino acids. CDR1 and CDR2 (germline): SQVTM, ANQGSEA. Trimming took off 4 bases at V and 0 bases at J, with 16 bases between the two ends. The CDR3 region is CSVVLYSPLAKNIQYF. As DNA, the CDR3 is TGCAGCGTTGTTCTGTACAGCCCTTTAGCCAAAAACATTCAGTACTTC.

This chain's CDR3 is CATSKIGTGLAKNIQYF. The CDR3 DNA is TGTGCCACCAGCAAAATCGGGACAGGGCTAGCCAAAAACATTCAGTACTTC. The chain recombines TRBV15 with TRBJ2-4; 9 bases map to TRBD1. Per germline, CDR1 LNHNV and CDR2 YYDKDF (reference sequence). J lost 0 bases, V lost 4 bases, and 7 bases had no gene match. This CDR3 comprises 17 residues.

At least ten counts were recorded for this clonotype. V is TRBV6-2 or TRBV6-3 and J is TRBJ2-1; D remains unclear. V gave up 4 bases and J gave up 3 bases, with 4 bases separating them. The CDR3 totals 12 residues. Germline V lookup: CDR1 MNHEY, CDR2 SVGEGT. In nucleotides, the CDR3 is TGTGCCAGCAGTTCTGGCTACAATGAGCAGTTCTTC. Protein sequence: CASSSGYNEQFF.

This clonotype came up a few times. The rearrangement joins TRBV9 to TRBJ2-1; tentatively, D is TRBD1 (5 bases). Germline CDR1 reads SGDLS; CDR2 reads YYNGEE. Trimming left V 0 bases short and J 6 bases short, with 13 bases between. The CDR3 is made up of 15 amino acids. The CDR3 DNA reads TGTGCCAGCAGCGTAGCCCCAGGGAACTTCAATGAGCAGTTCTTC. Its protein is CASSVAPGNFNEQFF.

In this sample, this clonotype turned up a few times. This rearrangement joins TRBV12-3 or TRBV12-4 to TRBJ1-1; D remains unclear. The CDR3 has 12 amino acids. V was trimmed by 5 bases and J by 7 bases, leaving 11 bases between them. The CDR3 loop reads CASSRMDLEAFF. The DNA for the CDR3 is TGTGCCAGCAGTCGAATGGACCTTGAAGCTTTCTTT.

This clonotype came up many times. J is TRBJ2-1 and V is TRBV20-1; D is unresolved. Germline-derived CDR1 and CDR2 are DFQATT and SNEGSKA (reference sequence). V was shortened by 6 bases and J by 10 bases, with 13 bases between the two germline ends. This CDR3 is 11 amino acids long. The CDR3, as DNA: TGCAGTGCCACTGCATCGGCGGAGCAGTTCTTC. Translation: CSATASAEQFF.

In its sample, this clonotype was seen many times. Here the CDR3 reads CASSLTAAINEKLFF. In DNA form, the CDR3 reads TGTGCCAGCAGTTTAACGGCGGCTATTAATGAAAAACTGTTTTTT. The genes are TRBV12-3 or TRBV12-4 and TRBJ1-4; the D is unclear. V gave up 2 bases and J gave up 4 bases, with 11 bases separating them. The CDR3 is made up of 15 amino acids.

This clonotype was detected ten times or more. The chain links TRBV29-1 to TRBJ2-1; D is possibly TRBD2 (6 bases). Germline loops: CDR1 SQVTM, CDR2 ANQGSEA. The CDR3 runs to 13 residues. The V end lost 5 bases, the J end lost 2 bases, and 10 bases lay between the germline ends. The CDR3 here is CSVHGGTYNEQFF. The CDR3 nucleotides are TGCAGCGTTCATGGGGGGACCTACAATGAGCAGTTCTTC.

In this sample, this clonotype turned up a few times. The V gene is TRBV28, the J gene TRBJ2-7; 8 nucleotides agree with TRBD1. CDR1 and CDR2 from the germline V gene are MDHEN and SYDVKM. Germline trimming cut 4 bases from V and 7 bases from J; bases unmatched to any gene: 12. The CDR3 runs to 15 residues. CDR3: CASSSPGGAPREQYF. CDR3 in DNA: TGTGCCAGCAGTTCTCCAGGGGGCGCTCCTCGGGAGCAGTACTTC.

J is TRBJ1-1 and V is TRBV20-1, with 7 bases identical to TRBD1. Germline trimming cut 2 bases from V and 4 bases from J; bases unmatched to any gene: 10. The germline CDR1 and CDR2 sequences are DFQATT and SNEGSKA (reference sequence). The CDR3 extends over 15 amino acids. The CDR3 reads CSARRRQGPSTEAFF. The CDR3 DNA sequence: TGCAGTGCTAGACGGCGACAGGGTCCTAGCACTGAAGCTTTCTTT.

The V and J genes are TRBV27 and TRBJ2-2; D gene ambiguous. Trimming cost V 1 base and J 0 bases, with 6 bases left between them. The germline gives CDR1 MNHEY, CDR2 SMNVEV (reference sequence). The CDR3 is 15 amino acids. Written as DNA, the CDR3 is TGTGCCAGCAGTTTATGGAGCCCGAACACCGGGGAGCTGTTTTTT. Translation gives CASSLWSPNTGELFF.

This clonotype was detected a few times. The chain has TRBV24-1 and TRBJ2-5; tentatively, D is TRBD1 (6 bases). Trimming took off 7 bases at V and 1 base at J, with 30 bases between the two ends. Germline CDR1 and CDR2: KGHDR and SFDVKD. The CDR3 contains 20 residues. This CDR3 reads CATRSSHRDTASIPQETQYF. Here the CDR3 DNA reads TGTGCCACCAGGAGCTCACACCGGGACACTGCCTCAATCCCCCAAGAGACCCAGTACTTC.

There are a few counts of this clonotype. This chain uses TRBV6-2 or TRBV6-3 with TRBJ2-7; perhaps TRBD2 as D (6 bases). Trimming took 8 bases from V and 1 from J, leaving 12 bases between them. The CDR3 consists of 13 residues. CDR1 MNHEY and CDR2 SVGEGT come from the germline V gene. CDR3 residues: CASEDSGSYEQYF. CDR3 DNA: TGTGCCAGCGAGGATAGCGGTTCCTACGAGCAGTACTTC.

This clonotype has a handful of counts. V is TRBV12-3 or TRBV12-4 and J is TRBJ2-3, with 9 bases fitting TRBD1. V was pared by 3 bases and J by 6 bases, with 13 bases of the junction left unmatched. There are 17 residues in the CDR3. The CDR3 region has the DNA TGTGCCAGCAGTTTTATTCTGGGACAGGGAAAGACGGATACGCAGTATTTT. This sequence encodes CASSFILGQGKTDTQYF.

The genes are TRBV29-1 and TRBJ2-7; D unresolved. The V end lost 5 bases, the J end lost 2 bases, and 16 bases lay between the germline ends. Germline V gene data show CDR1 as SQVTM and CDR2 as ANQGSEA. CDR3 length: 14 residues. Here the CDR3 DNA reads TGCAGCGTTACCAGGTTGGCGGACCCCTACGAGCAGTACTTC. It is translated as CSVTRLADPYEQYF.

The J gene is TRBJ2-5, the V gene TRBV6-2 or TRBV6-3, with a possible D match to TRBD1 (6 bases). V shed 3 bases and J shed 2 bases, with 13 bases lying between them. The CDR3 length is 15 residues. Germline CDR1 reads MNHEY; CDR2 reads SVGEGT. CDR3 DNA sequence: TGTGCCAGCAGTTATGGGACAAACCATCAAGAGACCCAGTACTTC. It is translated as CASSYGTNHQETQYF.

The CDR3 DNA follows: TGTGCCAGCAAAGGCCAGGGGCTAAACACTGAAGCTTTCTTT. Encoded protein: CASKGQGLNTEAFF. The chain combines TRBV14 with TRBJ1-1, with D possibly being TRBD1 (6 bases). Germline CDR1 reads SGHDN; CDR2 reads FVKESK. The CDR3 loop spans 14 amino acids. V was trimmed by 7 bases and J by 2 bases, leaving 14 bases between them.

In nucleotides, the CDR3 is TGTGCCAGCAGCCCCCGGCTAGCGGGAACTTCGGCTACGCAGTATTTT. Translating it yields CASSPRLAGTSATQYF. The rearrangement joins TRBV12-3 or TRBV12-4 to TRBJ2-3; 9 bases are a match to TRBD2. The CDR3 is made up of 16 amino acids. J was trimmed by 8 bases and V by 6 bases; bases with no gene match: 15.

Only a few counts were recorded for this clonotype. The V call is TRBV6-1, the J call TRBJ2-1, with 8 positions matching TRBD2. Germline V lookup: CDR1 MNHNS, CDR2 SASEGT. This CDR3 region has 14 residues. V lost 7 bases, J lost 11 bases, and 13 bases stayed unmatched. The CDR3 loop reads CASTAGGTSVKQFF. CDR3 bases: TGTGCCAGCACCGCGGGGGGTACCTCAGTAAAGCAGTTCTTC.

Only a few counts were recorded for this clonotype. The chain joins TRBV24-1 to TRBJ2-3, with 9 bases aligning to TRBD1. CDR3 length: 17 amino acids. V was clipped by 4 bases and J by 0 bases; unmatched bases: 7. CDR1 and CDR2 from the germline V gene are KGHDR and SFDVKD. The DNA of the CDR3 is TGTGCCACCAGTGAAGCCGGGACAGGGCCGAGCACAGATACGCAGTATTTT. Translation gives CATSEAGTGPSTDTQYF.

The chain uses TRBV6-1 and TRBJ1-1; D possibly corresponds to TRBD1 (6 bases). Trimming left V 1 base short and J 0 bases short, with 12 bases between. CDR1 MNHNS and CDR2 SASEGT come from the germline V gene. The length of the CDR3 is 16 residues. CDR3: CASSEGTGQLNTEAFF. CDR3 bases: TGTGCCAGCAGTGAAGGAACAGGACAGTTGAACACTGAAGCTTTCTTT.

This sequence joins TRBV20-1 and TRBJ2-3; D remains ambiguous. V was shortened by 5 bases and J by 0 bases, with 9 bases between the two germline ends. The CDR3 is 13 residues long. Per the germline V gene, CDR1 is DFQATT and CDR2 is SNEGSKA (reference sequence). Here the CDR3 DNA reads TGCAGTGCTGTCCGGGCTAGCACAGATACGCAGTATTTT. It specifies CSAVRASTDTQYF.

This clonotype was seen a few times. CDR3 in DNA: TGTGCCAGCAGCCAATTACAAATCGGACAGGACACTGAAGCTTTCTTT. Protein: CASSQLQIGQDTEAFF. The V gene is TRBV3-1, the J gene TRBJ1-1, with 7 bases matching TRBD1. Germline V gives CDR1 LGHDT, CDR2 YNNKEL (reference sequence). The CDR3 is 16 residues long. The V and J ends lost 2 bases and 3 bases, in that order; junction bases with no gene match: 9.

The gene calls are TRBV2 and TRBJ2-5, with 10 bases that match TRBD2. V was pared by 2 bases and J by 3 bases, with 9 bases of the junction left unmatched. Germline assignment: CDR1 SNHLY and CDR2 FYNNEI. This CDR3 spans 17 amino acids. In DNA, the CDR3 is TGTGCCAGCAGTGAATGGAGAAGCGGGGGGGCCAAAGAGACCCAGTACTTC. Translated: CASSEWRSGGAKETQYF.

The chain is built from TRBV9 and TRBJ2-5; D uncertain. V was clipped by 0 bases and J by 3 bases, with 15 bases between them. CDR3 size: 16 residues. Germline CDR1 SGDLS, CDR2 YYNGEE. CDR3 residues: CASSVVGSPNKETQYF. DNA of the CDR3: TGTGCCAGCAGCGTAGTTGGGTCCCCCAACAAAGAGACCCAGTACTTC.

This clonotype was found a few times. The J gene is TRBJ2-3, the V gene TRBV20-1; 9 bases are shared with TRBD2. Germline values: CDR1 DFQATT, CDR2 SNEGSKA (reference sequence). J lost 4 bases, V lost 0 bases, and 14 bases had no gene match. The CDR3 totals 18 residues. The CDR3 region is CSARDRGLALLRADTQYF. The CDR3, as DNA: TGCAGTGCTAGAGATCGAGGACTAGCGCTTCTGAGAGCAGATACGCAGTATTTT.

The genes are TRBV12-3 or TRBV12-4 and TRBJ2-7, with D hard to call. This CDR3 is built from 17 residues. The V and J ends lost 2 bases and 2 bases respectively, with 19 bases between them. The CDR3 spells CASSLRSIGVLTYEQYF. The CDR3 DNA is TGTGCCAGCAGTTTACGCAGTATAGGAGTATTGACCTACGAGCAGTACTTC.

This clonotype was detected many times. The chain links TRBV7-2 to TRBJ2-5, with 9 nucleotides matching TRBD2. V shed 2 bases, J shed 5 bases, and the junction held 0 bases outside the gene matches. Germline V gene lookup returns CDR1 SGHTA and CDR2 FQGNSA. The CDR3 spans 13 residues. The chain's CDR3 is CASSLLAGETQYF. CDR3 sequence (DNA): TGTGCCAGCAGCTTACTAGCGGGGGAGACCCAGTACTTC.